This TCR beta chain was sequenced during a study of CD8 T cells in ankylosing spondylitis. Study-wide results and caveats: Reports say disease-linked clones showed up significantly more in matched ankylosing spondylitis synovial fluid. Characteristic of ankylosing spondylitis blood, it appeared, was a TCR beta motif comprising about eight highly homologous variants.

This CDR3 region has 18 residues. The germline CDR1 and CDR2 sequences are SGHVS and FNYEAQ. V was pared by 5 bases and J by 4 bases, with 23 bases between. In making TCR beta libraries, quantitative 5'-RACE with molecular barcodes was used. Using its own MiXCR run on the 5' RACE reads, TCRdb lists one record per CDR3 protein. Of 100,000 to 150,000 distinct CDR3 sequences listed, roughly 8.8% are singletons. In regard to this clonotype: Its antigen is undetermined.

J is TRBJ2-2 and V is TRBV7-6, with a weak D call TRBD2 (6 bases). The sequenced material came from blood, either unsorted or a sorted T cell fraction (not recorded which). This clonotype originated in a male donor with ankylosing spondylitis or in good health (not recorded which). The CDR3: CASSLTTSRVGSTGELFF. DNA for the CDR3: TGTGCCAGCAGCCTCACGACTAGTCGAGTAGGAAGCACCGGGGAGCTGTTTTTT.